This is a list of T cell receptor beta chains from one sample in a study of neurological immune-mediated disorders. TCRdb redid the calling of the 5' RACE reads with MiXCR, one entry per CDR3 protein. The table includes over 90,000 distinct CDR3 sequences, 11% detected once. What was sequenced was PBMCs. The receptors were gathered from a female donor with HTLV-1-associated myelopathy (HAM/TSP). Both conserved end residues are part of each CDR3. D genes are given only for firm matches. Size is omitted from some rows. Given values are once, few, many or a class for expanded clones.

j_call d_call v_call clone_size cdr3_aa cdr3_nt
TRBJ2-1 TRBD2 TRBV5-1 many CASSLLAGKSYNEQFF TGCGCCAGCAGCTTACTAGCGGGCAAATCCTACAATGAGCAGTTCTTC
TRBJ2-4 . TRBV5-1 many CASSLGGRADIQYF TGCGCCAGCAGCTTGGGGGGCAGGGCGGACATTCAGTACTTC
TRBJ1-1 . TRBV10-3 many CAISGQTAEDTEAFF TGTGCCATCAGTGGTCAGACGGCTGAGGACACTGAAGCTTTCTTT
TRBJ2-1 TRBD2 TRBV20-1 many CSAGRLAGARGQFF TGCAGTGCCGGACGACTAGCGGGGGCCCGCGGGCAGTTCTTC
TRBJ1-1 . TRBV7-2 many CASSLGSGWAEAFF TGTGCCAGCAGCTTAGGGTCTGGGTGGGCTGAAGCTTTCTTT
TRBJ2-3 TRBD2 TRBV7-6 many CASSLEVSGGSTDTQYF TGTGCCAGCAGCTTAGAAGTTAGCGGGGGTAGCACAGATACGCAGTATTTT
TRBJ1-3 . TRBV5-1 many CASSLTGSGNTIYF TGCGCCAGCAGCTTGACAGGGTCCGGAAACACCATATATTTT
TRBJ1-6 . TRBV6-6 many CASSGALGGRGSPLHF TGTGCCAGCAGCGGGGCCTTGGGGGGCCGGGGTTCACCCCTCCACTTT
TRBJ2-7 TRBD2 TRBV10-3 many CAISDIGGGSYEQYF TGTGCCATCAGTGATATCGGCGGGGGGTCCTACGAGCAGTACTTC
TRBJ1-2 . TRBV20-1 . CSAPLQVWGYTF TGCAGTGCCCCGCTGCAGGTTTGGGGCTACACCTTC
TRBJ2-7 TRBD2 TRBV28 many CASSPVQSRLAGGSFPYEQYF TGTGCCAGCAGTCCGGTACAGTCGAGACTAGCGGGGGGCAGTTTTCCCTACGAGCAGTACTTC
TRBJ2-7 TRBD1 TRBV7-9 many CAIGQGVYEQYF TGTGCCATAGGACAGGGGGTCTACGAGCAGTACTTC
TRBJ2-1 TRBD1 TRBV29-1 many CSVSSGTGYNEQFF TGCAGCGTGAGTTCCGGGACAGGGTACAATGAGCAGTTCTTC
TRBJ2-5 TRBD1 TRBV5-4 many CASSQTGGIQETQYF TGTGCCAGCAGCCAGACAGGGGGCATCCAAGAGACCCAGTACTTC
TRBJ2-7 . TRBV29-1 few CSVKNFNEQYF TGCAGCGTTAAGAACTTCAACGAGCAGTACTTC
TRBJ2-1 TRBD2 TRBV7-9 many CASSASSLAGVSYNEQFF TGTGCCAGCAGCGCAAGTTCACTAGCGGGGGTATCCTACAATGAGCAGTTCTTC
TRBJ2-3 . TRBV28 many CASSLEGGGTDTQYF TGTGCCAGCAGTTTGGAGGGGGGTGGCACAGATACGCAGTATTTT
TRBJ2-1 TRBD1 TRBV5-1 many CASSPGQGRFWNEQFF TGCGCCAGCAGCCCCGGACAGGGTCGTTTTTGGAATGAGCAGTTCTTC
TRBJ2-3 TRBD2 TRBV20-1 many CSARRGGRTDTQYF TGCAGTGCTAGGCGGGGGGGCCGTACAGATACGCAGTATTTT
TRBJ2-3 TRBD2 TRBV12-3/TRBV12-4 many CASSSTSGGTDTQYF TGCGCCAGCAGCTCTACTAGCGGGGGCACAGATACGCAGTATTTT
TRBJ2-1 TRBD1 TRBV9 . CASSVIGTGGDEQFF TGTGCCAGCAGCGTAATCGGGACAGGGGGCGATGAGCAGTTCTTC
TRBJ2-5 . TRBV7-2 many CASSTFNSPQETQYF TGTGCCAGCAGCACCTTTAACAGCCCTCAAGAGACCCAGTACTTC
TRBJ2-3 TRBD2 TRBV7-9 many CASSLRAGGNTDTQYF TGTGCCAGCAGCTTAAGAGCGGGGGGGAACACAGATACGCAGTATTTT
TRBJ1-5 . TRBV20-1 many CSAGIAGVTQPQHF TGCAGTGCCGGAATAGCGGGGGTAACTCAGCCCCAGCATTTT
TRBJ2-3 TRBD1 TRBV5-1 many CASSLGTGTRQDTQYF TGCGCCAGCAGCTTGGGGACAGGGACACGACAAGATACGCAGTATTTT
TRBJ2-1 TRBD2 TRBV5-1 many CASSFLQGGDEQFF TGCGCCAGCAGCTTTCTGCAGGGAGGGGATGAGCAGTTCTTC
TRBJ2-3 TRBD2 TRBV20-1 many CSASQLTSGITDTQYF TGCAGTGCTAGCCAACTGACTAGCGGGATCACAGATACGCAGTATTTT
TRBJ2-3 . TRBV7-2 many CASSLGASESDTQYF TGTGCCAGCAGCTTAGGTGCTTCGGAGAGTGATACGCAGTATTTT
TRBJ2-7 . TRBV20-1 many CSAIKQIRTYEQYF TGCAGTGCTATAAAACAGATTAGAACCTACGAGCAGTACTTC
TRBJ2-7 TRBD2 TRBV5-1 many CASREIAGRAYEQYF TGCGCCAGCAGAGAGATAGCGGGGAGAGCCTACGAGCAGTACTTC
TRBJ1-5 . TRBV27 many CASSTGAGWSNQPQHF TGTGCCAGCAGTACCGGGGCAGGGTGGAGCAATCAGCCCCAGCATTTT
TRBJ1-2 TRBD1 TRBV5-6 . CASSSVGQAGDGYTF TGTGCCAGCAGCTCCGTCGGACAGGCTGGGGATGGCTACACCTTC
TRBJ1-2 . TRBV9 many CASSVSWGRELGYTF TGTGCCAGCAGCGTATCCTGGGGGAGGGAACTCGGCTACACCTTC
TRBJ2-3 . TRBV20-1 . CSARIKPIYTDTQYF TGCAGTGCTAGAATAAAGCCGATTTACACAGATACGCAGTATTTT
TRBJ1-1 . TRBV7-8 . CASSPNSLGVAFF TGTGCCAGCAGCCCTAACTCGTTGGGGGTGGCTTTCTTT
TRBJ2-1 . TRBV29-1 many CSVAVGIYEQFF TGCAGCGTGGCCGTAGGTATCTATGAGCAGTTCTTC
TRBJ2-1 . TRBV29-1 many CSVVGGVTYNEQFF TGCAGCGTTGTAGGTGGGGTCACCTACAATGAGCAGTTCTTC
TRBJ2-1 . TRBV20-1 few CSAWREEQFF TGCAGTGCTTGGCGGGAAGAGCAGTTCTTC
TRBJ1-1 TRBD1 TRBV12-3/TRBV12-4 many CASSPTGKTEAFF TGTGCCAGCAGTCCGACAGGGAAGACTGAAGCTTTCTTT
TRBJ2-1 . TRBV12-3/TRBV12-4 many CASSSKRAANNEQFF TGTGCCAGCAGTTCTAAGCGGGCAGCGAACAATGAGCAGTTCTTC